The rows below give T cell receptor beta chains drawn from one sample of a study of cytomegalovirus exposure and HLA in healthy donors. Measured with immunoSEQ multiplex PCR; TCRdb has only the in-frame clones, and not every one. This listing includes tens of thousands of clones. The sample taken for sequencing was PBMCs. Receptors originate from a man aged 60 to 69 in good health and CMV-seropositive. Both conserved end residues are part of each CDR3. D genes are given only for firm matches. The listing skips clone size in some rows; elsewhere it reads once, few, many or a size class.

abundance	v_gene	j_gene	d_gene	CDR3nt	CDR3aa
.	TRBV7-9	TRBJ2-7	.	TGTGCCAGCAGCTTAGATAGGGGTAGGATCTACGAGCAGTACTTC	CASSLDRGRIYEQYF
.	TRBV5-1	TRBJ2-1	TRBD2	TGCGCCAGCAGAATGGGGGAGGGTACCGACAATGAGCAGTTCTTC	CASRMGEGTDNEQFF
.	TRBV5-1	TRBJ2-5	TRBD1	TGCGCCAGCAGCTTGGATGTAAACAGGGGACAAGAGACCCAGTACTTC	CASSLDVNRGQETQYF
.	TRBV19	TRBJ1-1	.	TGTGCCAGTAGTATAGGATACCGGACTGAAGCTTTCTTT	CASSIGYRTEAFF
.	TRBV5-1	TRBJ2-3	.	TGCGCCAGCAGTCCGGGAACCCGAGGAGATACGCAGTATTTT	CASSPGTRGDTQYF
.	TRBV4-1	TRBJ2-2	TRBD1	TGCGCCAGCAGCCAACGGACAGGGAGCACCGGGGAGCTGTTTTTT	CASSQRTGSTGELFF
.	TRBV5-1	TRBJ2-7	TRBD1	TGCGCCAGCACCTCGGGCGGGACAGGCGCCTACGAGCAGTACTTC	CASTSGGTGAYEQYF
.	TRBV30	TRBJ2-5	TRBD1	TGTGCCTTCCGGGACAGGGGAAGAGAGACCCAGTACTTC	CAFRDRGRETQYF
.	TRBV25-1	TRBJ1-1	.	TGTGCCTCACAGGCCTCCGGCACTGAAGCTTTCTTT	CASQASGTEAFF
.	TRBV7-9	TRBJ1-5	.	TGTGCCAGCAGCGTGGGGGGGGTTGGTCAGCCCCAGCATTTT	CASSVGGVGQPQHF
medium-sized	TRBV28	TRBJ1-5	.	TGTGCCAGCAGTTTGTCAGGGAGCAATCAGCCCCAGCATTTT	CASSLSGSNQPQHF
.	TRBV7-2	TRBJ2-3	TRBD2	TGTGCCAGCAGCCCTAGCGGGAGCGGGATAGATACGCAGTATTTT	CASSPSGSGIDTQYF
.	TRBV4-1	TRBJ2-7	TRBD1	TGCGCCAGCAGACCCGGGACAGGTCGCACCTACGAGCAGTACTTC	CASRPGTGRTYEQYF
.	TRBV5-1	TRBJ2-3	.	TGCGCCAGCAGCTTACAGGCTAGCACAGATACGCAGTATTTT	CASSLQASTDTQYF
.	TRBV9	TRBJ2-1	TRBD2	TGTGCCAGCAGCGCGGAATGGGCGGGAGTAGCGTTTGAGCAGTTCTTC	CASSAEWAGVAFEQFF
.	TRBV7-9	TRBJ2-1	.	TGTGCCAGCAGCCATCCAGGGAACAGGGCCAATGAGCAGTTCTTC	CASSHPGNRANEQFF
.	TRBV29-1	TRBJ2-7	.	TGCAGCGTTGAAGGCGGAGGACTTTACGAGCAGTACTTC	CSVEGGGLYEQYF
.	TRBV4-2	TRBJ2-3	TRBD2	TGTGCCAGCAGCCAGGCGACTAGCGGGTCCACCACAGATACGCAGTATTTT	CASSQATSGSTTDTQYF
.	TRBV9	TRBJ2-7	TRBD1	TGTGCCAGCAGCGTAGCTACAGGGGTGGCCTACGAGCAGTACTTC	CASSVATGVAYEQYF
.	TRBV18	TRBJ2-2	.	TGTGCCAGCTCACCACTGTGGGGGGATGTCGCCGGGGAGCTGTTTTTT	CASSPLWGDVAGELFF
.	TRBV6-1	TRBJ1-2	.	TGTGCCAGCAGTCCCTCGGCGGGTGGCTACACCTTC	CASSPSAGGYTF
.	TRBV6-1	TRBJ1-4	TRBD1	TGTGCCAGCAGGACAGGGTTTAATGAAAAACTGTTTTTT	CASRTGFNEKLFF